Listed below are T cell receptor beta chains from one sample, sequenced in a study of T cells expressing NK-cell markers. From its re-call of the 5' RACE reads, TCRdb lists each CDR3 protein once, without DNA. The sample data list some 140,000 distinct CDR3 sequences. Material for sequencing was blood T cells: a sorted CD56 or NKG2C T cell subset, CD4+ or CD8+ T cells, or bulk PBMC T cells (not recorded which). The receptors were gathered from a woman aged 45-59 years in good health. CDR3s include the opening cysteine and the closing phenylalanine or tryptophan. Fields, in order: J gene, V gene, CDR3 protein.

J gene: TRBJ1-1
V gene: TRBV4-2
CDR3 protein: CASSQSPDEAFF

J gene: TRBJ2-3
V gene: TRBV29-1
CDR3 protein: CSGKGLVSDTQYF

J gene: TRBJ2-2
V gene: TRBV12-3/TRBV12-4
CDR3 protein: CASGTGGSAGELFF

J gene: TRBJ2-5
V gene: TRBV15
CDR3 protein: CATSREIGWQGAETQYF

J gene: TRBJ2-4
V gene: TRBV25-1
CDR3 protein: CASSPGRNIQYF

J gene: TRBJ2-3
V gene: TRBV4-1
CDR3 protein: CASSQPTSGRGTDTQYF

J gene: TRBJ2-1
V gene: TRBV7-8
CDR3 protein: CASRTELAGGTYNEQFF

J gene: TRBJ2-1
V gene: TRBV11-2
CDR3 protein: CASRSLSDEQFF

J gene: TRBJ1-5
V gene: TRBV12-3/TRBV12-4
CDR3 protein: CASLGGESNQPQHF

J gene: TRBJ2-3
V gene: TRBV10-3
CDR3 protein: CAISSSSGRAGDTQYF

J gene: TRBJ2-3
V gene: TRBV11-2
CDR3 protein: CASSHPGPAGTDTQYF

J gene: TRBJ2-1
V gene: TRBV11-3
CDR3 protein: CASRPPGMHEQFF

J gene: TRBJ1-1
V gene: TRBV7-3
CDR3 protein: CASSSQNTEAFF

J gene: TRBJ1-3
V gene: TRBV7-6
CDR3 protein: CASSYRDSGNTIYF